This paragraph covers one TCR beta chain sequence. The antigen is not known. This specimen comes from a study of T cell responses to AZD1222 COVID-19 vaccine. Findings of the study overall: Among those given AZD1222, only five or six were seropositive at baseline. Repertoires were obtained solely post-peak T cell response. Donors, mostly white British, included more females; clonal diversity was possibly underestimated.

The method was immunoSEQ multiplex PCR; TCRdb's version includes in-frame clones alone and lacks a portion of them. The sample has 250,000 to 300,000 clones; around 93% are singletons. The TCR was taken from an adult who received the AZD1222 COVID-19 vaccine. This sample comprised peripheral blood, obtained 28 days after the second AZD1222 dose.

Here the CDR3 reads CASSLSGRTEAFF. In DNA, the CDR3 is TGTGCCAGCAGCTTGTCGGGGAGGACTGAAGCTTTCTTT. V and J are TRBV2 and TRBJ1-1; unclear D gene. Trimming shortened V by 6 bases and J by 5 bases, and 13 bases separated the two germline ends. The CDR3 has 13 amino acids. Germline-derived CDR1 and CDR2 are SNHLY and FYNNEI.